The 10 T cell receptor beta chains given below trace back to one sample, sequenced in a study of HIV-infected patients and healthy controls (dated by TCRdb to the mid-2010s). The method was 5' RACE. This sample was sequenced with an Illumina MiSeq. Using SuperScript III with primers targeting the alpha and beta constant regions, around 480 ng of RNA was reverse transcribed. Separate alpha and beta chain libraries were generated by chain-specific third strand synthesis with multiplexing indices. TCRdb reprocessed the public reads (quality trimming at Q25 with fastp, clone calling with MiXCR) and kept in-frame beta chains. CDR3 protein sequences are deduplicated, and each keeps its most common genes and DNA. The sample table contains approximately 10,000 distinct CDR3 sequences; only one count was recorded for around 8.2% of them. Of the sample, around 36% falls within the top ten clones. Whole blood was used without cell fractionation, so all unsorted peripheral T cells were reflected in the repertoire.

Sample: blood, taken before antiretroviral therapy. The receptors come from an adult with HIV infection. The donor label of this sample is uncertain.

This clonotype came up many times. The chain is built from TRBV28 and TRBJ2-5, with D perhaps TRBD1 or TRBD2 (6 bases each). This CDR3 has 14 amino acids. Germline CDR1 is MDHEN and CDR2 is SYDVKM. Trimming pared 5 bases from V and 4 bases from J, leaving 14 bases between. The CDR3, as DNA: TGTGCCAGCAGTAAGACAGGAGGGAGAGAGACCCAGTACTTC. Its protein product is CASSKTGGRETQYF.

This clonotype occurred many times. The chain links TRBV4-1 to TRBJ1-6; no clear D. V lost 7 bases to trimming and J lost 9 bases, with 10 bases between them. CDR1 and CDR2 (germline): MGHRA, YSYEKL. This CDR3 contains 12 residues. As DNA, the CDR3 is TGCGCCAGCACCTCCTTCGGTTCACCCCTCCACTTT. It yields the protein CASTSFGSPLHF.

This clonotype was found many times. The chain joins TRBV18 to TRBJ1-1; 7 bases map to TRBD1. Trimming took 1 base from V and 1 from J; bases not matched to a gene: 6. CDR1 is KGHSH and CDR2 is LQKENI in the germline V gene. This CDR3 has 16 amino acids. The CDR3 is CASSPLYGQENTEAFF. CDR3 DNA: TGTGCCAGCTCACCACTCTACGGACAGGAGAACACTGAAGCTTTCTTT.

The genes are TRBV5-6 and TRBJ1-2; 9 bases are shared with TRBD1. With 0 bases clipped from V and 0 bases from J, the junction kept 0 bases outside the gene matches. The CDR3 totals 15 residues. Germline CDR1 reads SGHDT; CDR2 reads YYEEEE. The CDR3 region is CASSLGTGANYGYTF. CDR3 DNA sequence: TGTGCCAGCAGCTTGGGGACAGGGGCTAACTATGGCTACACCTTC.

This clonotype ranks as medium-sized. The V and J genes are TRBV12-3 or TRBV12-4 and TRBJ2-3; D unclear. The CDR3 runs 13 residues. Trimming removed 5 bases at V and 10 bases at J, with 16 bases between. The CDR3 sequence is CASSETWRSPQYF. The DNA of the CDR3 is TGTGCCAGCAGTGAAACTTGGCGTTCGCCGCAGTATTTT.

This clonotype was seen ten or more times. The rearrangement uses TRBV5-8 and TRBJ1-5; D remains ambiguous. Germline-derived CDR1 and CDR2 are SGHTS and YDEGEE. Trimming cost V 4 bases and J 7 bases, with 12 bases left between them. CDR3 size: 13 residues. The CDR3 region has the DNA TGTGCCAGCAGCCTAATCCCCGGACAGCCCCAGCATTTT. Residues: CASSLIPGQPQHF.

The V gene is TRBV4-2, the J gene TRBJ2-6, with D unclear. The CDR3 runs 16 residues. V gave up 4 bases and J gave up 0 bases, with 10 bases separating them. CDR1 LGHNA and CDR2 YNFKEQ come from the germline V gene. The CDR3 reads CASSRASLSGANVLTF. CDR3 coding DNA: TGTGCCAGCAGCCGTGCTTCCCTCTCTGGGGCCAACGTCCTGACTTTC.

This clonotype was seen many times. This chain joins TRBV5-1 and TRBJ1-4, with 7 bases that match TRBD1. The germline V gene encodes CDR1 SGHRS and CDR2 YFSETQ. CDR3 length: 14 amino acids. The junction had 0 bases not matched to a gene; V was cut back by 0 bases and J by 4 bases. In DNA, the CDR3 is TGCGCCAGCAGCTTGGGACAGGGTAATGAAAAACTGTTTTTT. This sequence encodes CASSLGQGNEKLFF.

This clonotype showed up many times. This chain uses TRBV29-1 with TRBJ1-1, with TRBD1 matching over 8 bases. Germline V gives CDR1 SQVTM, CDR2 ANQGSEA. The CDR3 runs 14 residues. V trimming: 3 bases; J trimming: 2 bases; junction bases outside the gene matches: 5. CDR3 sequence (DNA): TGCAGCGTTGACAACAGGGGGATAAACACTGAAGCTTTCTTT. The encoded protein is CSVDNRGINTEAFF.

This clonotype was recorded at least ten times. The chain has TRBV5-1 and TRBJ2-1; maybe TRBD2 (5 bases). The CDR3 length is 14 residues. Germline V gene lookup returns CDR1 SGHRS and CDR2 YFSETQ. Trimming cost V 0 bases and J 5 bases, with 9 bases left between them. In DNA form, the CDR3 reads TGCGCCAGCAGCTTGGAACGAGGGAACAATGAGCAGTTCTTC. Encoded protein: CASSLERGNNEQFF.